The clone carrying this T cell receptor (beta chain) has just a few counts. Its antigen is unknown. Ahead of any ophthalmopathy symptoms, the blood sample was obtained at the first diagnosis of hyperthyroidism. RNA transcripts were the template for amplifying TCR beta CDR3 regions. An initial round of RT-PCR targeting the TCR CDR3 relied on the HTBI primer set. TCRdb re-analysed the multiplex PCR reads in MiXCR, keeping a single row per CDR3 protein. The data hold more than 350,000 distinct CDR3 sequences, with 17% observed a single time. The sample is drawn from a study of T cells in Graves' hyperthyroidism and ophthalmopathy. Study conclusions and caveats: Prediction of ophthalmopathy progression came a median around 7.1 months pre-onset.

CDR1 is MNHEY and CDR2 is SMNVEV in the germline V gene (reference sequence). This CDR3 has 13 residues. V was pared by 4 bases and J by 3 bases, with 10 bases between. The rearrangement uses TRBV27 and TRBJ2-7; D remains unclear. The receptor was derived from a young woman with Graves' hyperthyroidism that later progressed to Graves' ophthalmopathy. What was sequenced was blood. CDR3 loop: CASSWGNGYEQYF. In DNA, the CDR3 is TGTGCCAGCAGTTGGGGTAACGGCTACGAGCAGTACTTC.